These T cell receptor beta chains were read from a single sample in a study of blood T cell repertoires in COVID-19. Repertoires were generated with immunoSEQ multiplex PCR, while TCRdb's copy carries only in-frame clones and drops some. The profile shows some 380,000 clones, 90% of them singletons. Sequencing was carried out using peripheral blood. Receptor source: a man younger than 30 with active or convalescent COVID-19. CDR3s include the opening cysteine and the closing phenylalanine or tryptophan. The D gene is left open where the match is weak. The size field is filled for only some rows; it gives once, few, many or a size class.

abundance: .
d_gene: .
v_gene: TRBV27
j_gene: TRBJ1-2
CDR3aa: CASSHREGLSGYTF
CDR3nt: TGTGCCAGCAGTCACAGGGAGGGACTCAGTGGCTACACCTTC

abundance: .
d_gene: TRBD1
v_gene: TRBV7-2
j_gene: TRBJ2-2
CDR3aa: CASSSLDRGTGELFF
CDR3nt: TGTGCCAGCAGCTCTTTGGACAGGGGGACCGGGGAGCTGTTTTTT

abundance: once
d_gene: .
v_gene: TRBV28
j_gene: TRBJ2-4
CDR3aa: CASSTRRGTKNIQYF
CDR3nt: TGTGCCAGCAGTACCCGGAGAGGGACCAAAAACATTCAGTACTTC

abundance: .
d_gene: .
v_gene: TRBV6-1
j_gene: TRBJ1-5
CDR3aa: CASSEFRGANQPQHF
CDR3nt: TGTGCCAGCAGTGAGTTCAGGGGCGCGAATCAGCCCCAGCATTTT

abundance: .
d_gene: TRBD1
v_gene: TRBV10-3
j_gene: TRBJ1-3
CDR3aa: CAIRAGQGAWNSGNTIYF
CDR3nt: TGTGCCATCAGGGCGGGACAGGGGGCTTGGAACTCTGGAAACACCATATATTTT

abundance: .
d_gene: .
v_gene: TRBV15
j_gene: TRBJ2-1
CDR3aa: CATSGEQMSSYNEQFF
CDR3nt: TGTGCCACCAGCGGAGAACAGATGAGCTCCTACAATGAGCAGTTCTTC

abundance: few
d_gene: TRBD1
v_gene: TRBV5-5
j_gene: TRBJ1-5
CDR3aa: CASRGTVYSNQPQHF
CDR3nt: TGTGCCAGCAGAGGGACAGTTTATAGCAATCAGCCCCAGCATTTT

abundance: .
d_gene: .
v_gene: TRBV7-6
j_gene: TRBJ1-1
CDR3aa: CASSRLQGDGLEAFF
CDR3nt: TGTGCCAGCAGCCGATTACAGGGAGACGGCCTTGAAGCTTTCTTT

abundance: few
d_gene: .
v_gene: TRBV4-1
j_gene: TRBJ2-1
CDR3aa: CASSHLPRNRDSYNEQFF
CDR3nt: TGCGCCAGCAGCCACCTACCTCGAAACAGGGACTCCTACAATGAGCAGTTCTTC

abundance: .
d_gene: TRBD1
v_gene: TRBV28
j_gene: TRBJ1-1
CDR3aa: CASTLGQRYTEAFF
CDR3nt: TGTGCCAGCACCCTGGGACAGAGGTACACTGAAGCTTTCTTT

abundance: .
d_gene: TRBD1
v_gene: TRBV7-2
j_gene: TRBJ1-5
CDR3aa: CASSLDRRNQPQHF
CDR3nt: TGTGCCAGCAGCTTGGACAGGCGCAATCAGCCCCAGCATTTT

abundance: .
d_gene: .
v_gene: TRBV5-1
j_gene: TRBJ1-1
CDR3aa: CASSAGAKNTEAFF
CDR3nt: TGCGCCAGCAGCGCGGGGGCGAAGAACACTGAAGCTTTCTTT

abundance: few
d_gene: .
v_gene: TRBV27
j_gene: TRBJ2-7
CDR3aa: CASSPRTAYEQYF
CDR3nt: TGTGCCAGCAGCCCCCGGACTGCCTACGAGCAGTACTTC

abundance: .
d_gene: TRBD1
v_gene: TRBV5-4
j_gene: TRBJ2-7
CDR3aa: CASSPRGTGDDEQYF
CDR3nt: TGTGCCAGCAGCCCCAGGGGAACAGGGGACGACGAGCAGTACTTC

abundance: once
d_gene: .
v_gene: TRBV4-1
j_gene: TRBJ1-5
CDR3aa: CASSQWGGGNQPQHF
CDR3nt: TGCGCCAGCAGCCAGTGGGGGGGCGGCAATCAGCCCCAGCATTTT

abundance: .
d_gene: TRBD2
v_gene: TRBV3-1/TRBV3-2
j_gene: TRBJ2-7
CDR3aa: CASSRGLAGDWEQYF
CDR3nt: TGTGCCAGCAGCCGAGGACTAGCAGGGGACTGGGAGCAGTACTTC

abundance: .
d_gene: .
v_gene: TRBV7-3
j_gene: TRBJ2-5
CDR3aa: CASSFEGSETQYF
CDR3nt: TGTGCCAGCAGCTTTGAGGGATCGGAGACCCAGTACTTC

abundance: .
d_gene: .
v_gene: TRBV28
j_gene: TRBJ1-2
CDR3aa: CASSLKPTNYGYTF
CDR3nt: TGTGCCAGCAGTTTAAAGCCAACTAACTATGGCTACACCTTC

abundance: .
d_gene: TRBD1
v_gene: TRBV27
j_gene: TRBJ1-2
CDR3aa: CASSLGTGARGYTF
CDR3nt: TGTGCCAGCAGTCTAGGGACAGGGGCACGAGGCTACACCTTC

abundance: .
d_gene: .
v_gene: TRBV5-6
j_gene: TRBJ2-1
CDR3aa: CASSFRSSSYNEQFF
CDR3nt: TGTGCCAGCAGCTTCCGCTCCAGCTCCTACAATGAGCAGTTCTTC

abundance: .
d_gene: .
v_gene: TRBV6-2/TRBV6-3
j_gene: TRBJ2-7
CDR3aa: CASSLGPIRREQYF
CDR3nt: TGTGCCAGCAGTCTAGGCCCCATTCGCCGAGAGCAGTACTTC

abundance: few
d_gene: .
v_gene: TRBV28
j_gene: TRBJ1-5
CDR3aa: CASSTSQGWASNQPQHF
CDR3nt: TGTGCCAGCAGTACTTCACAGGGTTGGGCTAGCAATCAGCCCCAGCATTTT

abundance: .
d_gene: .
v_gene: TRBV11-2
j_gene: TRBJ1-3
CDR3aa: CASSPSSGTVSPGRNTIYF
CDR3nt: TGTGCCAGCAGCCCGTCAAGCGGGACTGTTTCCCCTGGAAGAAACACCATATATTTT

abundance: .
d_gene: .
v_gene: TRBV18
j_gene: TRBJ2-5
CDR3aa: CASSPLLRETQYF
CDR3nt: TGTGCCAGCTCACCACTTCTAAGAGAGACCCAGTACTTC

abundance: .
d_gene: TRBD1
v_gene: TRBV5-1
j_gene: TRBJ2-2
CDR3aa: CASSSNGQATGELFF
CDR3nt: TGCGCCAGCAGCTCCAATGGACAGGCGACCGGGGAGCTGTTTTTT

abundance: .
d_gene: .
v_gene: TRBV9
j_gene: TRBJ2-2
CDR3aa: CASSVRGTGELFF
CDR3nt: TGTGCCAGCAGCGTACGCGGTACCGGGGAGCTGTTTTTT

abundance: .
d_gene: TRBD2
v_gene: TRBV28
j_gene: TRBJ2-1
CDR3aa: CASKLAGAYNEQFF
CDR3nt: TGTGCCAGCAAACTAGCGGGAGCCTACAATGAGCAGTTCTTC

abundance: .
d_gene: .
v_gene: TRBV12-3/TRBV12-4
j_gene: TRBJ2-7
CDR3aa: CASSLNTVKYF
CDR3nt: TGTGCCAGCAGTTTAAACACAGTGAAGTACTTC

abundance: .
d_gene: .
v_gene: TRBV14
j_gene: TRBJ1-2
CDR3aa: CASSQDHRVWYGYTF
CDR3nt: TGTGCCAGCAGCCAAGATCACAGGGTTTGGTATGGCTACACCTTC

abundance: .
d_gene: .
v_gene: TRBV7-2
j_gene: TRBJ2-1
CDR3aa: CASSPGTSHNEQFF
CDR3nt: TGTGCCAGCAGCCCCGGGACATCGCACAATGAGCAGTTCTTC

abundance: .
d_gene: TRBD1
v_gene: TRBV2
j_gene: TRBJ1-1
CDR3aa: CASSGQGRRTEAFF
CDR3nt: TGTGCCAGCAGTGGACAGGGAAGGAGAACTGAAGCTTTCTTT

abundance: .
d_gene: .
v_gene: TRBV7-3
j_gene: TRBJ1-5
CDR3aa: CASSQDSSHQPQHF
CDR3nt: TGTGCCAGCAGCCAGGACAGTAGTCATCAGCCCCAGCATTTT

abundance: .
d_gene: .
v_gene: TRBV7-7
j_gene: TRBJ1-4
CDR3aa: CASGKGPNEKLFF
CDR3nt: TGTGCCAGCGGGAAGGGGCCCAATGAAAAACTGTTTTTT

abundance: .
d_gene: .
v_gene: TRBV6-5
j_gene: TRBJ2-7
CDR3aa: CATAGTVPYEQYF
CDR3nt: TGTGCCACCGCGGGGACCGTCCCGTACGAGCAGTACTTC

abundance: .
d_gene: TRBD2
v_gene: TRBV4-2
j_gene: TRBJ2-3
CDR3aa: CASSRTSGTTDTQYF
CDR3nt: TGTGCCAGCAGCCGAACTAGCGGGACAACAGATACGCAGTATTTT

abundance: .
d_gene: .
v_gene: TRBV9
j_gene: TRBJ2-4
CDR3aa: CASSVGGAGWENIQYF
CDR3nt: TGTGCCAGCAGCGTAGGTGGCGCGGGGTGGGAAAACATTCAGTACTTC

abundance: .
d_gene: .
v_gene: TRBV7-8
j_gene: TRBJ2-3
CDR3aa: CASSLDGFTDTQYF
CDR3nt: TGTGCCAGCAGCTTAGACGGGTTCACAGATACGCAGTATTTT

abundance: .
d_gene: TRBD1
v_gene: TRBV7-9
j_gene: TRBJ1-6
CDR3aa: CASSTDRGYNSPLHF
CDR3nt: TGTGCCAGCAGCACCGACAGGGGCTATAATTCACCCCTCCACTTT

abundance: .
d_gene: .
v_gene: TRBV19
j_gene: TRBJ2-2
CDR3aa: CASSMFGSGSTGELFF
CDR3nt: TGTGCCAGTAGTATGTTTGGTAGCGGATCCACCGGGGAGCTGTTTTTT

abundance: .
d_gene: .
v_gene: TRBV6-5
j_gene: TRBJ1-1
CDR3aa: CASSYAGSNTEAFF
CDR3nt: TGTGCCAGCAGTTACGCAGGGTCGAACACTGAAGCTTTCTTT

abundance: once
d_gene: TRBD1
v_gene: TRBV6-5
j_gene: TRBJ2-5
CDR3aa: CASRRQGVRETQYF
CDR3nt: TGTGCCAGCAGAAGACAGGGGGTGCGAGAGACCCAGTACTTC

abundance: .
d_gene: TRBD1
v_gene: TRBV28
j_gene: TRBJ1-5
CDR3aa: CASSPTTGGPSNQPQHF
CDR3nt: TGTGCCAGCAGCCCAACGACAGGGGGACCTAGCAATCAGCCCCAGCATTTT

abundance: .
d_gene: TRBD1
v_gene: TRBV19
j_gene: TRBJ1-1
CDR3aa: CASGIQGIAEAFF
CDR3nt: TGTGCCAGTGGGATACAGGGGATTGCTGAAGCTTTCTTT

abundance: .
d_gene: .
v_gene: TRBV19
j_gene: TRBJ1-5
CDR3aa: CASSIGPDYSNQPQHF
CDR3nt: TGTGCCAGTAGTATAGGGCCAGACTATAGCAATCAGCCCCAGCATTTT